This T cell receptor beta chain is from a study of blood T cells in healthy people across ages. PCR was performed a second time for roughly 7 to 11 cycles using a sample-barcoded 5' primer and a J-beta primer mix. TCRdb fed the 5' RACE reads into MiXCR, producing one record per CDR3 protein. The sample carries under 1 million distinct CDR3 sequences, around 45% recorded once. Trimming shortened V by 2 bases and J by 6 bases, and 8 bases separated the two germline ends. CDR1 and CDR2 (germline): LGHNA, YSLEER. The length of the CDR3 is 13 residues. A note on this clonotype: What it recognizes is unknown.

General study points: Across samples, TCR beta diversity tracked strongly with naive T cell percentage.

The genes are TRBV4-3 and TRBJ2-1, with D maybe TRBD1 (6 bases). This clonotype was sampled from a man aged 55 to 70 in good health. Sequenced: blood. In DNA form, the CDR3 reads TGCGCCAGCAGCCAAAACAGGGTCAATGAGCAGTTCTTC. Translating gives CASSQNRVNEQFF.